This TCR beta chain was obtained from a study of neurological immune-mediated disorders. CDR3 length equals 14 residues. Germline assignment: CDR1 SNHLY and CDR2 FYNNEI. Trimming shortened V by 9 bases and J by 7 bases, and 19 bases separated the two germline ends. TCRdb re-called the 5' RACE reads through MiXCR, storing one row per CDR3 protein. The sample lists under 80,000 distinct CDR3 sequences, around 14% occurring once. This receptor was taken from a woman in her forties or fifties in good health. Sample: PBMCs. The V gene is TRBV2, the J gene TRBJ2-1; the D gene could be TRBD1 or TRBD2 (6 bases each). CDR3 protein: CASGYGGSGNEQFF. The DNA for the CDR3 is TGTGCCAGTGGGTACGGGGGCTCGGGGAATGAGCAGTTCTTC.